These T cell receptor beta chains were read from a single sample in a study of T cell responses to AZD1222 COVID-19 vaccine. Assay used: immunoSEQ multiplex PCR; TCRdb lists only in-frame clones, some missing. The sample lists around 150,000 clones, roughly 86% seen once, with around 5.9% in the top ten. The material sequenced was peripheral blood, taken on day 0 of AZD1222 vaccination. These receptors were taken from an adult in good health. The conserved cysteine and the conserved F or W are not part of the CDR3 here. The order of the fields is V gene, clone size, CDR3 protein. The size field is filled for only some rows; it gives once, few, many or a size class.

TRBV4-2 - ASSQLGVGNQPQH
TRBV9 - ASSVEGLGAQH
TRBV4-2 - ASSHGRDRGSFGGEQF
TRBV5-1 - ASSFPGGDEQF
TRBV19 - ASRISRGGLAEAF
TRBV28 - ASSPRKISYNEQF
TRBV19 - ASSYAQGSNQPQH
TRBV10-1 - ASSKTRAYRTGELF
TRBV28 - ASSLYLRRYDNQPQH
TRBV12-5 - ASGFWGDSYNSPLH
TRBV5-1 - ASSLVSGRSSEQF
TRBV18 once ASSSSATGDSPLH
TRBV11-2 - ASSVRPRPYNSPLH
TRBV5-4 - ASKPPGRNTEAF
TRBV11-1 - ASSPWRGEYEAF
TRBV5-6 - ASSLDQEGAF